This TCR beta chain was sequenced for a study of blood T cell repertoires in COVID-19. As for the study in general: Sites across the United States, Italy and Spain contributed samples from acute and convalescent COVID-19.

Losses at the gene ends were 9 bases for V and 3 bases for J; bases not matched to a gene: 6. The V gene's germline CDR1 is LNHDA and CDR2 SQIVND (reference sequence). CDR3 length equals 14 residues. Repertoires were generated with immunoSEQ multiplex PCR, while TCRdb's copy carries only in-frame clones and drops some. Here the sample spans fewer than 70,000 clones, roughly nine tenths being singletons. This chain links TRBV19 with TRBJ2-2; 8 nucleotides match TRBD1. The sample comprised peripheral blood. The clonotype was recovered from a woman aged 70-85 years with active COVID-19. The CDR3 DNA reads TGTGCCAGCGCCCAGGGGGCGCACACCGGGGAGCTGTTTTTT. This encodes CASAQGAHTGELFF.